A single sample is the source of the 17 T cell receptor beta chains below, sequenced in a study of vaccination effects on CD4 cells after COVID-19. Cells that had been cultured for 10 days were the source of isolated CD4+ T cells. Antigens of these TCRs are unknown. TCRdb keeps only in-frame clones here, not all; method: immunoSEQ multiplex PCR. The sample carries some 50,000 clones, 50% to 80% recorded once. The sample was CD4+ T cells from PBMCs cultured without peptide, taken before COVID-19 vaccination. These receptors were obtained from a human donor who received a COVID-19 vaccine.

The CDR3 loop is CASSFSANEVADEQFF. In nucleotides, the CDR3 is TGTGCCAGCAGCTTCTCAGCGAATGAAGTGGCCGATGAGCAGTTCTTC. This chain connects TRBV5-4 to TRBJ2-1; D is unresolved. The CDR3 has 16 amino acids. V was cut by 2 bases and J by 8 bases, with 20 bases left in between. Germline CDR1 is SGHNT and CDR2 is YYREEE (reference sequence).

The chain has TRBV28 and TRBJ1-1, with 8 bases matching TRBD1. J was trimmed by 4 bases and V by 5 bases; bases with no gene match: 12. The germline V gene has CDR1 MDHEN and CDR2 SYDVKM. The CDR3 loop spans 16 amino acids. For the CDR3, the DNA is TGTGCCAGCAGTAGCCCAGGGGGCGGGGTGGGCACTGAAGCTTTCTTT. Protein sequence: CASSSPGGGVGTEAFF.

CDR3 in amino acids: CASSYTGSSLDTEAFF. DNA of the CDR3: TGTGCCAGCAGTTATACAGGGTCATCTTTAGACACTGAAGCTTTCTTT. The genes are TRBV6-2 or TRBV6-3 and TRBJ1-1; possible D gene TRBD1, 6 bases. This CDR3 contains 16 residues. CDR1 and CDR2 (germline): MNHEY, SVGEGT. Trimming shortened V by 3 bases and J by 3 bases, and 17 bases separated the two germline ends.

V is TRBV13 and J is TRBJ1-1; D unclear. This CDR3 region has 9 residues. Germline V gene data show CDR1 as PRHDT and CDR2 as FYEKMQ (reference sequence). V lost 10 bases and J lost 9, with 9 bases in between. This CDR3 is CAITPQAFF. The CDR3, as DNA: TGTGCCATCACTCCCCAAGCTTTCTTT.

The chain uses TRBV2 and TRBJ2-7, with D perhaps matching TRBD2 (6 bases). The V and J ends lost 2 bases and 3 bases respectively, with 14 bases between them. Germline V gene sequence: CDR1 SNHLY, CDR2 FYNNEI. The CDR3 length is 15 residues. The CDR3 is CASSETGRRVYEQYF. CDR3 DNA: TGTGCCAGCAGTGAAACCGGCCGGAGGGTCTACGAGCAGTACTTC.

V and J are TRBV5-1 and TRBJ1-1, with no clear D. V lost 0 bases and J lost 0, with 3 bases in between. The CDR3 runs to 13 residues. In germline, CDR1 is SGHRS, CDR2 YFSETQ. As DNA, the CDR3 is TGCGCCAGCAGCTTGGAAGTGAACACTGAAGCTTTCTTT. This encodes CASSLEVNTEAFF. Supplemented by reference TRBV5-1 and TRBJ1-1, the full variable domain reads KAGVTQTPRYLIKTRGQQVTLSCSPISGHRSVSWYQQTPGQGLQFLFEYFSETQRNKGNFPGRFSGRQFSNSRSEMNVSTLELGDSALYLCASSLEVNTEAFFGQGTRLTVV.

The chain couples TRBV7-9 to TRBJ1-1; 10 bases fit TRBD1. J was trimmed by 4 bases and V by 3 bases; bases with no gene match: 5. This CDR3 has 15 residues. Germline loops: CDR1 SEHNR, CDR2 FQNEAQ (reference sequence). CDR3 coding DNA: TGTGCCAGCAGCTTGGGACAGGGGAGGAGCACTGAAGCTTTCTTT. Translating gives CASSLGQGRSTEAFF.

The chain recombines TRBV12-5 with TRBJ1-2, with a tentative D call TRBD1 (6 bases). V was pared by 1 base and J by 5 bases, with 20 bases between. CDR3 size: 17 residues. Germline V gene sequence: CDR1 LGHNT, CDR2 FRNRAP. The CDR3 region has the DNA TGTGCTAGTGGTTTGGCCCCGGAGGGGGGCAGGATATATGGCTACACCTTC. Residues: CASGLAPEGGRIYGYTF.

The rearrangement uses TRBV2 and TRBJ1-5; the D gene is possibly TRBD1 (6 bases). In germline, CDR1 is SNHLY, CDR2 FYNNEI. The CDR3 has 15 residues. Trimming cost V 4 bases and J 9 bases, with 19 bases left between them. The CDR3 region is CASSGGAQGWLPQHF. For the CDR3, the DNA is TGTGCCAGCAGTGGGGGGGCGCAGGGTTGGCTGCCCCAGCATTTT.

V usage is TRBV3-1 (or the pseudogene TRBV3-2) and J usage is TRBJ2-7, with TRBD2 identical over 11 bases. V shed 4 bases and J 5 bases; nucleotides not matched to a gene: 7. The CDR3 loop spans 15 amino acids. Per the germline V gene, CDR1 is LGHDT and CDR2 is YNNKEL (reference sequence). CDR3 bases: TGTGCCAGCAGCCCCTTAGCGGGAGGGCCACACGAGCAGTACTTC. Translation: CASSPLAGGPHEQYF.

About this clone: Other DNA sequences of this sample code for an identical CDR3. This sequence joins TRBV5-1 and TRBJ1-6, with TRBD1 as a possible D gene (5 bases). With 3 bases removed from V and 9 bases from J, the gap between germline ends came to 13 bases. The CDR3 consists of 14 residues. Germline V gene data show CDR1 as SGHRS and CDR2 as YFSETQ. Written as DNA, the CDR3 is TGCGCCAGCAGCTCCCAGGGCATTGGTTCACCCCTCCACTTT. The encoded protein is CASSSQGIGSPLHF.

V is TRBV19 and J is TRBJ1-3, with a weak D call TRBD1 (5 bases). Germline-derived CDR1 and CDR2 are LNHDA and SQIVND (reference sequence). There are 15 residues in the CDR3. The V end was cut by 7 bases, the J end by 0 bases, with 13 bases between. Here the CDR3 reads CASNPRQTSGNTIYF. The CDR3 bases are TGTGCCAGTAATCCTAGACAGACCTCTGGAAACACCATATATTTT.

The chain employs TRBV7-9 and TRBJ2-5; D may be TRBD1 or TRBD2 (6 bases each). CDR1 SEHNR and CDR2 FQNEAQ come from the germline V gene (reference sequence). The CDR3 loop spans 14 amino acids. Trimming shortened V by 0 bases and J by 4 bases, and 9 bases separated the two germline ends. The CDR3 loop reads CASSLAGGAETQYF. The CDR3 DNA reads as TGTGCCAGCAGCTTAGCCGGGGGCGCAGAGACCCAGTACTTC.

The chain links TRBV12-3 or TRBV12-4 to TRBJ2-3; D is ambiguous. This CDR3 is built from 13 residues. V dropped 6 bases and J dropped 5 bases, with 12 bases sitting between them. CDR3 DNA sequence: TGTGCCAGCAGCGTCTTTGGCGGAGATACGCAGTATTTT. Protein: CASSVFGGDTQYF.

The CDR3 region is CASSRGQGWGETQYF. The CDR3 DNA follows: TGTGCCAGCTCACGGGGACAGGGATGGGGAGAGACCCAGTACTTC. This chain connects TRBV18 to TRBJ2-5; 9 bases line up with TRBD1. Unmatched junction bases numbered 7, after V lost 4 bases and J lost 4 bases. Germline lookup yields CDR1 KGHSH and CDR2 LQKENI. The CDR3 consists of 15 residues.

The CDR3 bases are TGTGCCAGCAGCTTAGCGGGGACTAGCGGGAGGCGCGAGCAGTTCTTC. Translating it yields CASSLAGTSGRREQFF. The chain links TRBV7-2 to TRBJ2-1; 15 bases align to TRBD2. CDR1 SGHTA and CDR2 FQGNSA come from the germline V gene. The CDR3 spans 16 residues. Trimming at V came to 0 bases and at J to 10 bases, leaving 4 bases not matched to a gene.

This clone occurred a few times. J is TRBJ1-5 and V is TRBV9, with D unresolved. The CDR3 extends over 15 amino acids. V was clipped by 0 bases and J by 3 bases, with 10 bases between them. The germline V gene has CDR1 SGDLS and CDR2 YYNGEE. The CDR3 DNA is TGTGCCAGCAGCGTAGCTTCCACGATCAATCAGCCCCAGCATTTT. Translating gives CASSVASTINQPQHF.